The T cell receptor beta chain under discussion was sequenced for a study of OX40 agonist ivuxolimab in advanced cancers. As for the study in general: Patients' therapy was ivuxolimab, an antibody that acts as an agonist of OX40 (CD134). At doses from 0.01 to 10 mg/kg, patients were given intravenous ivuxolimab every 2 weeks.

Notes on the study in general: Expanded clones belonging to CD8+ T cells outnumbered, on average, those of CD4+. Partial responders at 0.1-3.0 mg/kg showed near-lowest clonal expansion.

V lost 6 bases to trimming and J lost 2 bases; unmatched junction nucleotides: 8. This CDR3 contains 15 residues. Germline V CDR1 and CDR2: MNHEY, SMNVEV (reference sequence). On this clone: Its antigen is unidentified.

Measured with immunoSEQ multiplex PCR; TCRdb has only the in-frame clones, and not every one. Among roughly 45,000 clones listed, 80% to 90% were seen once. This receptor was identified in an adult with an advanced solid tumor such as melanoma, head and neck, liver or kidney cancer. The sequences come from CD4+ or CD8+ T cells sorted from blood, collected in a trial of the OX40 agonist ivuxolimab. The chain recombines TRBV27 with TRBJ2-5; TRBD2 matches 8 bases. The CDR3 coding sequence is TGTGCCAGCAGCCCACTAGCGGAGCTACAAGAGACCCAGTACTTC. Its translation is CASSPLAELQETQYF.